What follows describes a single T cell receptor (beta chain). This clone was found a few times. The antigen this receptor binds is unknown. No base-level quality is on record; no much larger clone is a single base apart. TCR CDR3 regions were amplified from genomic DNA by multiplex PCR using the deep immunoSEQ assay. Extracted genomic DNA from each cell subset was distributed evenly across all wells of several immunoSEQ 96-well plates, and each plate was treated as a replicate. Each replicate PCR for sorted subsets received around 200 ng genomic DNA, equal to tens of thousands of T cell genomes. Purified libraries were quantified with a Qubit 3.0 fluorometer, sized on a Bioanalyzer 2100, and re-quantified with the KAPA Library Quantification kit. A separate single-read 150-cycle Illumina NextSeq 550 flow cell was used to sequence each immunoSEQ 96-well plate. Per the original workflow: Because the immunoSEQ output included only junctional sequences and no quality scores, the filtering could not be the same as the filtering used for full-length reads. Sequences were annotated with PyIR, a Python wrapper for IgBLAST v1.9, and V/J genes and CDR3 were assigned using IMGT germline references. Reads were removed for weak V/J assignments (E-value above 1e-6), missing CDR3, stop codons, out-of-frame junctions, or ambiguous translated residues. A V3J clonotype was defined by an identical inferred V gene, J gene, and CDR3 amino acid sequence. Percentage overlap between repertoires was computed as shared unique clonotypes divided by the size of the smaller repertoire. Repertoire richness was assessed with RTK rarefaction, the Chao1 estimator, and Recon v2.1 estimates of unobserved clonotypes. Generation probabilities for all TCRbeta clonotypes obtained by the gDNA method from four donors were computed using OLGA. This is the immuneACCESS table as TCRdb keeps it, with only in-frame sequences that have V and J called. A part of the clones is gone; compared with another copy, unresolved V genes explain less than half, and the rest is unexplained. V and J calls and clone size are as listed in that table; D and trimming were resolved from the DNA. Within this sample are around 1.1 million clones, with 60% to 80% of them counted one time only. Jointly, the top ten make up 0.89% of the sample.

The sample is drawn from a study of shared clonotypes between healthy human individuals (dated by TCRdb to between 2020 and 2021). For the wider study: The cohort comprised a couple of women and three men aged 18 to 49 years. Blood TCR repertoires of a handful of healthy adults were deeply sequenced to estimate repertoire size and the extent of clonotype sharing between individuals. Per donor, three plates each were used for CD4 naive and CD4 memory, two for CD8 naive, and one for CD8 memory. To increase sequencing depth and limit assay-specific biases, TCR repertoire library preparation and sequencing were carried out by different laboratories using diverse techniques. Each donor's leukapheresis produced roughly between about 0.85 and 10 billion PBMCs.

Study-wide conclusions, independent of this receptor: Because the study included a small number of donors, the genetic and exposure-history diversity represented was limited. About 4.5% of naive CD4, around 3.6% of naive CD8, around 2.3% of memory CD4, and 0.4% of memory CD8 clonotypes were shared across a few donors. Based on pairwise subsampling, the degree of clonotype sharing among donors was expected to be affected by sequencing depth. Sampling was restricted to blood, and TCR repertoires in tissues likely differ from the TCR repertoires found in blood. Naive subsets generally had larger estimated clonotype richness than memory subsets. Compared with non-shared clonotypes, the clonotypes found in all four sorted-subset donors had higher generation probabilities. Rarefaction of sorted-subset datasets indicated incomplete sequencing despite the large sequencing depth.

The CDR3 goes from the cysteine to the phenylalanine over 15 residues. CDR3 DNA is the only sequence kept; it has 45 bases, read in frame from the first base. Reading the germline V gene gives CDR1 MNHEY and CDR2 SVGAGI. V loses 0 bases at its end and J loses 6 bases; junction bases beyond the gene matches: 5. Donors were healthy HIV-negative adults with no recently reported acute infections or vaccinations. Every donor was a Caucasian adult residing in Nashville, Tennessee, USA. CD4+ T cells were enriched by magnetic negative selection; naive cells were then positively selected on CD45RA, and the negative fraction formed the memory subset. Blood was obtained by leukapheresis, after which PBMCs were separated by Ficoll-Histopaque density gradient centrifugation and cryopreserved in liquid nitrogen vapor phase. Purity and quantity of every magnetically sorted T cell population were checked by analytical flow cytometry. Each sorted fraction had its genomic DNA isolated and then quantified by UV absorbance on a Nanodrop 2000c.

The receptor's source is a man between 18 and 35 years old in good health. Some clones in this sample may be carry-over from other donors' samples. The sample taken for sequencing was memory CD4+ T cells from PBMCs. Reading the label with the study, this specimen's cell subset or site is: CD45RA-negative fraction. In this chain, TRBV6-5 is recombined with TRBJ2-7, with 10 bases aligning to TRBD1. At the DNA level, the sequence is TGTGCCAGCAGTTACTCGACAGGGGGCTTCCGCGAGCAGTACTTC. The resulting protein is CASSYSTGGFREQYF.